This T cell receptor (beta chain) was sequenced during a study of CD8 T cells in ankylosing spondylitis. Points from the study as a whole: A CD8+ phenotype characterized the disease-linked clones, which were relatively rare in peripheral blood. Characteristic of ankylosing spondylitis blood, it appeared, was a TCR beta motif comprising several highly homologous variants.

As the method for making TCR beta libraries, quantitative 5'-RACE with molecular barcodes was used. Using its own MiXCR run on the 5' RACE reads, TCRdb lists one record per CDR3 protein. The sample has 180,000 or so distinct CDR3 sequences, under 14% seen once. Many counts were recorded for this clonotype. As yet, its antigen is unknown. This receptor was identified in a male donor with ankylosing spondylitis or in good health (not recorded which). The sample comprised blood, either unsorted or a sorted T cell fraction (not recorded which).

CDR3 in amino acids: CSVTTGGNQPQHF. CDR3 DNA sequence: TGCAGCGTTACCACAGGGGGAAATCAGCCCCAGCATTTT. The genes are TRBV29-1 and TRBJ1-5; 8 nucleotides agree with TRBD1. CDR3 length: 13 amino acids. Germline V lookup: CDR1 SQVTM, CDR2 ANQGSEA. The V and J ends lost 5 bases and 4 bases, in that order; junction bases with no gene match: 4.